The clone carrying this TCR beta chain appeared a few times. These data come from a study of blood T cell repertoires in COVID-19. About the study: From the United States, Italy and Spain came samples of acute and convalescent COVID-19. Sources were T cells, B-cell-depleted T cells, or PBMCs; the material itself was cDNA or gDNA.

The table came from immunoSEQ multiplex PCR; TCRdb's copy has only in-frame clones and leaves some out. This table holds 15,000 to 20,000 clones, more than 65% found once. The CDR3 runs 14 residues. The V end lost 1 base, the J end lost 3 bases, and 13 bases lay between the germline ends. Germline V CDR1 and CDR2: SQVTM, ANQGSEA. This chain links TRBV29-1 with TRBJ2-7; weak D call: TRBD2 (7 bases). Sequencing input: peripheral blood. The TCR sequence derives from a woman in her 70s with active COVID-19. The CDR3, as DNA: TGCAGCGTTGAAGTTCGGGGGGCTCTCTACGAGCAGTACTTC. The encoded protein is CSVEVRGALYEQYF.